This T cell receptor (beta chain) appears in the sequencing data of a study of blood T cell repertoires in COVID-19. At the level of the study: Sites across the United States, Italy and Spain contributed samples from acute and convalescent COVID-19.

Generated by immunoSEQ multiplex PCR, the TCRdb table keeps only in-frame clones and is missing some. The data contain around 280,000 clones, more than 75% of them singletons. Germline CDR1 is MNHEY and CDR2 is SVGAGI. The CDR3 loop spans 12 amino acids. V dropped 7 bases and J dropped 7 bases, with 11 bases sitting between them. Input material: peripheral blood. The genes are TRBV6-5 and TRBJ1-5; maybe TRBD1 (6 bases). The sequence derives from a man aged 65-85 years with acute or convalescent COVID-19. CDR3: CASTTGTQPQHF. DNA for the CDR3: TGTGCCAGCACTACAGGGACCCAGCCCCAGCATTTT.